A selection of T cell receptor beta chains follows, all from one sample in a study of shared clonotypes between healthy human individuals. TCRdb's copy holds only in-frame clones and misses some; the assay was immunoSEQ multiplex PCR. The sample carries 330,000 or so clones, roughly 70% recorded once. Sequencing input: memory CD4+ T cells sorted from blood. The receptors derive from a man aged 25-45 years in good health. CDR3s include the opening cysteine and the closing phenylalanine or tryptophan. The order of the fields is V gene, clone size, J gene, D gene, CDR3 protein. A D gene is named only where the DNA matches it firmly. Size values are once, few and many counts, or a class for expanded clones, and some rows have none.

TRBV5-1,NA,TRBJ1-4,TRBD1,CASSLLTGDQKLFF
TRBV5-1,once,TRBJ2-2,NA,CASSLGRQANTGELFF
TRBV28,NA,TRBJ2-5,NA,CASSPPRGTQYF
TRBV12-5,NA,TRBJ1-1,NA,CASGPTRDSAEAFF
TRBV14,NA,TRBJ2-7,TRBD2,CASSQATSGAPYEQYF
TRBV25-1,few,TRBJ2-1,NA,CASMSTGKDYNEQFF
TRBV25-1,NA,TRBJ2-3,TRBD1,CASSTTQGASTDTQYF
TRBV25-1,few,TRBJ2-7,NA,CASSDTGTEPYEQYF
TRBV5-8,many,TRBJ1-5,NA,CASSPAWGRNQPQHF
TRBV7-2,NA,TRBJ2-7,NA,CASSRRAGSGDEQYF
TRBV5-4,NA,TRBJ2-7,NA,CASSPGGRGAYEQYF
TRBV5-6,NA,TRBJ2-1,TRBD2,CASRPTSGASYNEQFF
TRBV10-1,NA,TRBJ1-4,NA,CASQDGPNEKLFF
TRBV7-9,NA,TRBJ1-6,NA,CASSHVAGDSPLHF
TRBV2,NA,TRBJ1-5,NA,CASSAQSNQPQHF
TRBV27,NA,TRBJ2-2,NA,CASSRGFPGELFF
TRBV28,few,TRBJ1-2,NA,CASSEQGSANYGYTF
TRBV30,NA,TRBJ2-7,TRBD1,CAWSLGQGVSYEQYF
TRBV6-5,NA,TRBJ2-7,TRBD1,CASSSLRTGTYEQYF
TRBV10-3,many,TRBJ2-2,TRBD2,CAMERGDSRTGGELFF
TRBV15,NA,TRBJ2-1,NA,CATSREWTVVDNEQFF
TRBV7-9,NA,TRBJ2-5,NA,CASSPLDFTETQYF
TRBV5-6,NA,TRBJ1-5,TRBD1,CASSPHRGSSLGNQPQHF
TRBV28,NA,TRBJ2-7,TRBD2,CASSLGGSISEQYF
TRBV5-1,NA,TRBJ2-5,TRBD2,CASSPVSGRETQYF
TRBV5-6,NA,TRBJ1-5,TRBD1,CASSVRGTGSLPQHF
TRBV15,NA,TRBJ2-7,NA,CATSALLGGYEQYF
TRBV28,few,TRBJ2-7,TRBD2,CASLRTSGSYEQYF
TRBV6-5,NA,TRBJ2-7,NA,CASRPGTGRYEQYF
TRBV14,many,TRBJ2-1,TRBD2,CASSQDHLPWREGQSEAYNEQFF
TRBV11-2,NA,TRBJ2-3,NA,CASSYFVGSTDTQYF
TRBV6-5,NA,TRBJ1-5,NA,CASSYSLSNQPQHF
TRBV27,NA,TRBJ2-3,NA,CASSLGLGTDTQYF
TRBV2,NA,TRBJ2-2,NA,CASNKERLSNTGELFF
TRBV20-1,NA,TRBJ2-5,NA,CSAPWETQYF
TRBV2,NA,TRBJ2-2,NA,CASIPANTGELFF
TRBV23-1,few,TRBJ2-3,NA,CASSPPVGCTDTQYF
TRBV5-1,NA,TRBJ2-1,NA,CASSGLTYNEQFF
TRBV5-1,many,TRBJ2-5,TRBD2,CASSFYGGQETQYF
TRBV7-9,few,TRBJ2-1,TRBD1,CASSLGDRGYYNEQFF
TRBV7-2,NA,TRBJ2-7,TRBD2,CASSPRWREYGYEQYF
TRBV6-1,once,TRBJ2-7,NA,CASSENRYEQYF
TRBV5-5,once,TRBJ2-3,TRBD2,CASSLAQRGTQYF
TRBV11-2,NA,TRBJ2-1,NA,CASSKRTPIPTSYNEQFF
TRBV19,NA,TRBJ2-2,NA,CASSVGNTGELFF
TRBV5-1,NA,TRBJ1-3,TRBD1,CASSEDRAGNTIYF
TRBV30,NA,TRBJ1-5,NA,CAWSEGPRPNQPQHF
TRBV7-2,once,TRBJ2-5,NA,CASSSRSGSWETQYF
TRBV27,few,TRBJ1-1,NA,CASSLFPGMNTEAFF
TRBV15,NA,TRBJ1-3,NA,CATSRAGTLGNTIYF
TRBV11-2,NA,TRBJ2-7,NA,CASSLEDRAEQYF
TRBV7-2,NA,TRBJ2-4,NA,CASSLISTGVRNIQYF
TRBV7-2,NA,TRBJ2-5,NA,CASSPSHGETQYF
TRBV6-1,NA,TRBJ2-3,NA,CASSEFNRAADTQYF
TRBV28,NA,TRBJ2-1,TRBD2,CASSFQAGGTKRSSYNEQFF